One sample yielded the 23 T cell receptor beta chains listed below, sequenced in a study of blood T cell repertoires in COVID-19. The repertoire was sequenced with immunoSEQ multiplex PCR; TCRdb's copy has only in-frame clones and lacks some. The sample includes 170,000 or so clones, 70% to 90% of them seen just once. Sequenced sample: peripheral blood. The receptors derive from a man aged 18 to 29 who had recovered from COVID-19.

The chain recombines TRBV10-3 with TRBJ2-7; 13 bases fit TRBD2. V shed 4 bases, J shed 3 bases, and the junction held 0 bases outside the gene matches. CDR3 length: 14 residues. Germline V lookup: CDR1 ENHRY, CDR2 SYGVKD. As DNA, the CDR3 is TGTGCCATCAGTGGGACTAGCGGGAGCTACGAGCAGTACTTC. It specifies CAISGTSGSYEQYF.

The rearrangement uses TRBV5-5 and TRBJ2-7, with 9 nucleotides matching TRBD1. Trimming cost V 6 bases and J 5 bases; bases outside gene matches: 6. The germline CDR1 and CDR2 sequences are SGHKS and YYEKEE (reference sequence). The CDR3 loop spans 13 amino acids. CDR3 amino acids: CASTRTGVDEQYF. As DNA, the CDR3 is TGTGCCAGCACCAGGACAGGGGTCGACGAGCAGTACTTC.

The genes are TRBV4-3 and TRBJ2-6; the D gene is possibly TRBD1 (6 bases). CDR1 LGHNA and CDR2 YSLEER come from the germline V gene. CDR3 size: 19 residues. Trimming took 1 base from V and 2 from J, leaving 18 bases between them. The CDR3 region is CASSQVGGRVGPGANVLTF. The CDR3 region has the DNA TGCGCCAGCAGCCAAGTTGGGGGCAGGGTAGGACCTGGGGCCAACGTCCTGACTTTC.

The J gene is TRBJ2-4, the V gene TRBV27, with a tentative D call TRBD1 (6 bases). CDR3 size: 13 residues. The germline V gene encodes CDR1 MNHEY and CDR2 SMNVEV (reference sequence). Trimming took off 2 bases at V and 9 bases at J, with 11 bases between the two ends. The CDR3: CASSLTGFSIQYF. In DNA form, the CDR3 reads TGTGCCAGCAGTTTAACAGGGTTTAGCATTCAGTACTTC.

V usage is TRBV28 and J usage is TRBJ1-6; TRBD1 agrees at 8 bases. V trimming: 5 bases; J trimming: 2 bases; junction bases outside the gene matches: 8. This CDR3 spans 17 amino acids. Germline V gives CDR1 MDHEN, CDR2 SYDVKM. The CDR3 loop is CASSIFQGAPYNSPLHF. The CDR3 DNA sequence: TGTGCCAGCAGTATTTTTCAGGGGGCTCCCTATAATTCACCCCTCCACTTT.

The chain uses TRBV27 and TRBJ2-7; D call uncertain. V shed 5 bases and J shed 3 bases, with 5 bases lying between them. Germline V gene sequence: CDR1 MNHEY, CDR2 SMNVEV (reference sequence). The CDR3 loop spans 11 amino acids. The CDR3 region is CASSPGYEQYF. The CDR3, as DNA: TGTGCCAGCAGTCCGGGCTACGAGCAGTACTTC.

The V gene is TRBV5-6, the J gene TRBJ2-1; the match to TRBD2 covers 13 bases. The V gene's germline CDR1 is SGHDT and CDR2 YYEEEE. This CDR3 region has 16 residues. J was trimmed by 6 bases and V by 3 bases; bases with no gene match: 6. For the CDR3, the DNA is TGTGCCAGCAGCTCTCCACTAGCGGGAGGGGGCAATGAGCAGTTCTTC. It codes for CASSSPLAGGGNEQFF.

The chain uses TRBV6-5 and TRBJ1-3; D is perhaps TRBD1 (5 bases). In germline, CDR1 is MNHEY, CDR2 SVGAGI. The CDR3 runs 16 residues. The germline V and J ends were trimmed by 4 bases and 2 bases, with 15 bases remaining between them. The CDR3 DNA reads TGTGCCAGCAGTTCCACCCAGGGAAGGGCTGGAAACACCATATATTTT. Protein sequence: CASSSTQGRAGNTIYF.

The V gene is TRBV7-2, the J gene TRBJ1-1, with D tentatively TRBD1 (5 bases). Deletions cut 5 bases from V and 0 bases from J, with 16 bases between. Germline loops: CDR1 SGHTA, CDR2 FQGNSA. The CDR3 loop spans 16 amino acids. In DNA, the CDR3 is TGTGCCAGCAGCCCACATAGGGGCAGTTTGAACACTGAAGCTTTCTTT. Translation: CASSPHRGSLNTEAFF.

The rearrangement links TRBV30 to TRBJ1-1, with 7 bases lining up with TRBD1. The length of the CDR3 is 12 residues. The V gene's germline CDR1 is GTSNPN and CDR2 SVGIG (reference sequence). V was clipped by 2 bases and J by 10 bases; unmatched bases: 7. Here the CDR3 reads CAWSPGQSVAFF. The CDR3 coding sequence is TGTGCCTGGAGTCCGGGACAGTCTGTAGCTTTCTTT.

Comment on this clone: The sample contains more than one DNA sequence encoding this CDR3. The CDR3 here is CASSQGSNQPQHF. CDR3 DNA sequence: TGTGCCAGCAGTCAGGGGTCCAATCAGCCCCAGCATTTT. J is TRBJ1-5 and V is TRBV6-5; possible D gene TRBD1, 6 bases. The CDR3 loop spans 13 amino acids. Trimming shortened V by 5 bases and J by 3 bases, and 8 bases separated the two germline ends. The germline gives CDR1 MNHEY, CDR2 SVGAGI.

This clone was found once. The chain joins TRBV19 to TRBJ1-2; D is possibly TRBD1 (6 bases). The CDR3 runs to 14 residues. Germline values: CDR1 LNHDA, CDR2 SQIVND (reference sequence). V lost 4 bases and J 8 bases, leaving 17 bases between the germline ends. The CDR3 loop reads CASSNPTGRGGYTF. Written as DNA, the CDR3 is TGTGCCAGTAGTAATCCTACAGGGAGAGGAGGCTACACCTTC. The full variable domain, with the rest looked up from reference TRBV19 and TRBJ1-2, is DGGITQSPKYLFRKEGQNVTLSCEQNLNHDAMYWYRQDPGQGLRLIYYSQIVNDFQKGDIAEGYSVSREKKESFPLTVTSAQKNPTAFYLCASSNPTGRGGYTFGSGTRLTVV.

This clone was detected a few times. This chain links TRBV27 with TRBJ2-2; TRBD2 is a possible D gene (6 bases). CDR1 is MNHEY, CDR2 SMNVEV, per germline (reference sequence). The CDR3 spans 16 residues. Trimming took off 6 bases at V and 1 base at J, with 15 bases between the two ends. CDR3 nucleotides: TGTGCCAGCAGCACTCGCGGGACGGTGAACACCGGGGAGCTGTTTTTT. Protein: CASSTRGTVNTGELFF.

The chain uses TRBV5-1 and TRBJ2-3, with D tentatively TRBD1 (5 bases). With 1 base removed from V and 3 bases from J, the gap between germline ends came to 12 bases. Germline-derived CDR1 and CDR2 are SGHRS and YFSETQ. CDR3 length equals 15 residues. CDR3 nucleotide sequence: TGCGCCAGCAGCTTGAGGAGCGACAGTACAGATACGCAGTATTTT. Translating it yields CASSLRSDSTDTQYF.

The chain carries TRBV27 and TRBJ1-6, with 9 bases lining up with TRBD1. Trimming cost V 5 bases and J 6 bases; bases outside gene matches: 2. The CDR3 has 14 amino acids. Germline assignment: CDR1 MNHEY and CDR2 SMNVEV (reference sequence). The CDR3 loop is CASSPGQGNSPLHF. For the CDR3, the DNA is TGTGCCAGCAGTCCGGGACAGGGTAATTCACCCCTCCACTTT.

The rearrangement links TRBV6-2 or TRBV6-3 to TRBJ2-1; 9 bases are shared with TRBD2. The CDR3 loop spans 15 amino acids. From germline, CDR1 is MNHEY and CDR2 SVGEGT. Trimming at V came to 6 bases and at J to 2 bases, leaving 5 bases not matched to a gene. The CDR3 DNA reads TGTGCCAGCAGCAATCTAGCGGGAACCTACAATGAGCAGTTCTTC. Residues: CASSNLAGTYNEQFF.

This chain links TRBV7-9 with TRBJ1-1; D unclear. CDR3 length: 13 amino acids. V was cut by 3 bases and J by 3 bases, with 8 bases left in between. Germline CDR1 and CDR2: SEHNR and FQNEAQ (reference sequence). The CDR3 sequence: CASSFREYTEAFF. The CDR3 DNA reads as TGTGCCAGCAGCTTTCGGGAGTACACTGAAGCTTTCTTT.

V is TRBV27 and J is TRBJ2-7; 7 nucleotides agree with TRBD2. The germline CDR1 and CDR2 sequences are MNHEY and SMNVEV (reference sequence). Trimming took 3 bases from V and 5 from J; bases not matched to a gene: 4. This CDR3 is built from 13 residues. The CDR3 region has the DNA TGTGCCAGCAGTTTGGCGGGAGACGACGAGCAGTACTTC. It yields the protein CASSLAGDDEQYF.

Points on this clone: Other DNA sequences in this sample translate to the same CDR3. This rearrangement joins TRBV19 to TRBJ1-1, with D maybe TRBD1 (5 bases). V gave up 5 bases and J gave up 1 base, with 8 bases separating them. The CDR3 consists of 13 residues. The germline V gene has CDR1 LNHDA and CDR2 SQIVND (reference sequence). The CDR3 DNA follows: TGTGCCAGTAGTTTGCAGGGGAACACTGAAGCTTTCTTT. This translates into CASSLQGNTEAFF.

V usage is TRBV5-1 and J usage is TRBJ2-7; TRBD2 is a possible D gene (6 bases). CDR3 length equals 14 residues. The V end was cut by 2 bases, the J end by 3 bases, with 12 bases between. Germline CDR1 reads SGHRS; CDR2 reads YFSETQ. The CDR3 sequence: CASSFDGSGYEQYF. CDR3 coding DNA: TGCGCCAGCAGCTTCGACGGGAGTGGCTACGAGCAGTACTTC. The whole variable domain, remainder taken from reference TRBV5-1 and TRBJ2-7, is KAGVTQTPRYLIKTRGQQVTLSCSPISGHRSVSWYQQTPGQGLQFLFEYFSETQRNKGNFPGRFSGRQFSNSRSEMNVSTLELGDSALYLCASSFDGSGYEQYFGPGTRLTVT.

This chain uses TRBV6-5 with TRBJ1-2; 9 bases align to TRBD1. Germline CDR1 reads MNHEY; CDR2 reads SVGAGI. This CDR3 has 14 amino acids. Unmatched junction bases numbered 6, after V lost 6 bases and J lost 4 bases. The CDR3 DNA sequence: TGTGCCAGCAGAAAACAGGGGGCCGGCTATGGCTACACCTTC. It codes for CASRKQGAGYGYTF.

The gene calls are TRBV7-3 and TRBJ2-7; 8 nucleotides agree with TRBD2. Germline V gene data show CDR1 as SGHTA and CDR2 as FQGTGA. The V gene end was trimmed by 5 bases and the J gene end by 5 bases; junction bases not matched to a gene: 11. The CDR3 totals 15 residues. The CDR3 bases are TGTGCCAGCAGCCCCGGGGGGGGCGTGTTAGACGAGCAGTACTTC. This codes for CASSPGGGVLDEQYF. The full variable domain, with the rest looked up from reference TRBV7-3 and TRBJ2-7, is GAGVSQTPSNKVTEKGKYVELRCDPISGHTALYWYRQSLGQGPEFLIYFQGTGAADDSGLPNDRFFAVRPEGSVSTLKIQRTERGDSAVYLCASSPGGGVLDEQYFGPGTRLTVT.

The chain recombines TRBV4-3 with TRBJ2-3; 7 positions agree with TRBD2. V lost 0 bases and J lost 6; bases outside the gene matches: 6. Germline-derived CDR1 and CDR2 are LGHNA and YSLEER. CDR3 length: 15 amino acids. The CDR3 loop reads CASSQEGQGGDTQYF. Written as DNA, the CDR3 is TGCGCCAGCAGCCAAGAAGGGCAGGGAGGGGATACGCAGTATTTT.